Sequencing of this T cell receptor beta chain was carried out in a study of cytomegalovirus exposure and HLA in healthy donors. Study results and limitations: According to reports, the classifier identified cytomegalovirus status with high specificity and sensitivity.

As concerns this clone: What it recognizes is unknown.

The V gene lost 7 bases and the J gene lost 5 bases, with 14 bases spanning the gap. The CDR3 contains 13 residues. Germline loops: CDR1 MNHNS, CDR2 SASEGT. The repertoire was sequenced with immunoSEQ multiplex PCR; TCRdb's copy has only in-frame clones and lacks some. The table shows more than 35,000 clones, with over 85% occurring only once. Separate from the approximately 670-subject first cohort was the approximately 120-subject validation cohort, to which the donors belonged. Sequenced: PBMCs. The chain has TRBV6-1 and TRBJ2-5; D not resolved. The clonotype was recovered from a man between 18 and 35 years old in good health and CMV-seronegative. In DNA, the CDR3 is TGTGCCAGCACGGGTTTACTCGGGGAGACCCAGTACTTC. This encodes CASTGLLGETQYF.